This is a list of T cell receptor beta chains from one sample in a study of response to subunit inactivated influenza vaccine. MiXCR, run by TCRdb on the RT-PCR reads, gives a single entry per CDR3 protein. The sample contains hundreds of thousands of distinct CDR3 sequences, less than 15% of which appear only once. The specimen was non-naive T cells sorted from PBMCs, collected 14 days before vaccination. The source of these receptors is a man in his fifties who received an inactivated influenza vaccine. The CDR3 runs from the conserved cysteine through the conserved F or W. A D gene is named only where the DNA matches it firmly.

v_call: TRBV7-9
d_call: TRBD2
j_call: TRBJ2-1
cdr3_aa: CASQTGGDNEQFF

v_call: TRBV4-3
d_call: TRBD2
j_call: TRBJ2-3
cdr3_aa: CASSQDRPGGPGDTQYF

v_call: TRBV2
d_call: -
j_call: TRBJ1-5
cdr3_aa: CASTLESNQPQHF

v_call: TRBV12-3/TRBV12-4
d_call: -
j_call: TRBJ1-2
cdr3_aa: CASSPTGLGYTF

v_call: TRBV7-3
d_call: -
j_call: TRBJ2-1
cdr3_aa: CASSARPGNEQFF

v_call: TRBV6-5
d_call: -
j_call: TRBJ2-6
cdr3_aa: CASSYSYAGAYSGANVLTF

v_call: TRBV5-1
d_call: TRBD1
j_call: TRBJ1-2
cdr3_aa: CASSFRRQGDNYGYTF

v_call: TRBV5-1
d_call: -
j_call: TRBJ1-4
cdr3_aa: CASSPGSATNEKLFF

v_call: TRBV5-1
d_call: TRBD1
j_call: TRBJ2-5
cdr3_aa: CASSLGAGGAGASGETQYF

v_call: TRBV3-1
d_call: TRBD2
j_call: TRBJ2-5
cdr3_aa: CASSQERLAGAETQYF

v_call: TRBV5-1
d_call: TRBD1
j_call: TRBJ2-1
cdr3_aa: CASSSRQGGGNEQFF

v_call: TRBV7-8
d_call: TRBD2
j_call: TRBJ2-6
cdr3_aa: CASSLAAGGRAGANVLTF

v_call: TRBV12-3/TRBV12-4
d_call: -
j_call: TRBJ2-5
cdr3_aa: CASSLGPIETQYF

v_call: TRBV30
d_call: -
j_call: TRBJ1-5
cdr3_aa: CAWNRDHNQPQHF

v_call: TRBV20-1
d_call: -
j_call: TRBJ2-3
cdr3_aa: CSARDRYSTDTQYF

v_call: TRBV6-1
d_call: -
j_call: TRBJ2-5
cdr3_aa: CASRPSGVLKETQSF

v_call: TRBV6-1
d_call: -
j_call: TRBJ1-5
cdr3_aa: CASSVTDHNQPQHF